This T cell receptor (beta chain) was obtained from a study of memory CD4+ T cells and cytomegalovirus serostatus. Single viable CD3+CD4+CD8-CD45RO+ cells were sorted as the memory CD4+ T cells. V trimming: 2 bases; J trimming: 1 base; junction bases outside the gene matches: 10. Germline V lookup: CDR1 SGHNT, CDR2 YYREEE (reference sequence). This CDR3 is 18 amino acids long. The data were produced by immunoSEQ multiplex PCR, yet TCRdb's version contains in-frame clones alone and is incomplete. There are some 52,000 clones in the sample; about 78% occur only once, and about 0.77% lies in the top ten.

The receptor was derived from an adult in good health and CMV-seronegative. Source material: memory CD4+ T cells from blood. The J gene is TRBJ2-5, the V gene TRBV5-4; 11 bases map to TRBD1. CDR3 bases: TGTGCCAGCAGCTTTGGACAGGGGGCTATACTACTCCAAGAGACCCAGTACTTC. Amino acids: CASSFGQGAILLQETQYF.